This T cell receptor (beta chain) was retrieved from a study of blood T cell repertoires in COVID-19. Study-level background: Spain, Italy and the United States supplied samples that represented acute and convalescent COVID-19. Sources were T cells, B-cell-depleted T cells, or PBMCs; the material itself was cDNA or gDNA.

In the study's own analysis: Nucleated cell counts were estimated from reference gene primer amplification. TCRdb's table, derived via immunoSEQ multiplex PCR, lists solely in-frame clones and lacks some. That table gives V, J and clone size, and the DNA gave D and trimming. This sample has 84,000 or so clones, with almost 95% found just once. CDR1 is LNHDA, CDR2 SQIVND, per germline (reference sequence). J was trimmed by 4 bases and V by 5 bases; bases with no gene match: 6. This CDR3 spans 14 amino acids. V is TRBV19 and J is TRBJ2-5; TRBD1 agrees at 8 bases. The sequence derives from an older woman with active COVID-19. The sequenced material came from peripheral blood. As DNA, the CDR3 is TGTGCCAGTAGTGGGGGCAGGGGGCGAGAGACCCAGTACTTC. Its translation is CASSGGRGRETQYF.